This TCR beta chain was sequenced in a study of cytomegalovirus exposure and HLA in healthy donors. Study-level findings and limits: In most subjects, TCR beta sequences reportedly gave accurate predictions of HLA-A and HLA-B alleles.

13 Jbeta primers and 60 Vbeta primers were used for the PCR. Measured with immunoSEQ multiplex PCR; TCRdb has only the in-frame clones, and not every one. Here the sample spans about 160,000 clones, around 75% being singletons. The V and J ends lost 0 bases and 0 bases respectively, with 7 bases between them. Germline V lookup: CDR1 LGHNA, CDR2 YNFKEQ. The CDR3 loop spans 15 amino acids. In regard to this clone: No antigen is known for it.

The specimen was PBMCs. The J gene is TRBJ2-3, the V gene TRBV4-2; D gene ambiguous. The TCR was taken from a woman aged 50 to 65 in good health and CMV-seropositive. CDR3 in DNA: TGTGCCAGCAGCCAAGATCCGGTCAGCACAGATACGCAGTATTTT. As protein: CASSQDPVSTDTQYF.